One and the same sample provided the 5 T cell receptor beta chains below, sequenced in a study of cytomegalovirus exposure and HLA in healthy donors (TCRdb year 2017). The method behind the library was the immunoSEQ multiplex PCR assay. The immuneACCESS repertoire file appears here via TCRdb, limited to in-frame rearrangements. These files lack a portion of the clones; in checked studies, under half of the deficit traces to unresolved V genes, and the cause of the others is not known. For this sample there are over 250,000 clones; approximately 86% appear just once. The ten largest make up roughly 1% of the sample. Sequenced sample: PBMCs. The receptors were sampled from a woman in her late teens or twenties in good health and CMV-seronegative.

V is TRBV13 and J is TRBJ1-3; D is uncertain. This CDR3 contains 13 residues. Trimming removed 5 bases from V and 3 bases from J, with 8 bases in between. Germline V CDR1 and CDR2: PRHDT, FYEKMQ (reference sequence). The CDR3: CASSTRVGNTIYF. The DNA for the CDR3 is TGTGCCAGCAGCACGAGGGTTGGAAACACCATATATTTT.

The rearrangement uses TRBV27 and TRBJ2-1, with TRBD2 matching 7 bases. Trimming cost V 0 bases and J 3 bases; bases outside gene matches: 5. Germline CDR1 is MNHEY and CDR2 is SMNVEV (reference sequence). The CDR3 spans 16 residues. CDR3 DNA sequence: TGTGCCAGCAGTTTATCGGCGGGGGACTTCTACAATGAGCAGTTCTTC. It codes for CASSLSAGDFYNEQFF.

This clone was detected only once. The chain uses TRBV27 and TRBJ2-1, with 8 bases fitting TRBD2. Germline CDR1 is MNHEY and CDR2 is SMNVEV (reference sequence). The ends lost 3 bases at V and 4 bases at J; junction bases unmatched: 11. The CDR3 sequence is 17 residues long. The CDR3 region has the DNA TGTGCCAGCAGTTTTGATCCAGCGGGAGAAAGTTACAATGAGCAGTTCTTC. This sequence encodes CASSFDPAGESYNEQFF.

The V call is TRBV6-5, the J call TRBJ1-4, with a weak D call TRBD1 (5 bases). The CDR3 is 13 residues long. Per germline, CDR1 MNHEY and CDR2 SVGAGI. This chain's CDR3 is CASGGRTNEKLFF. The CDR3 bases are TGTGCGAGCGGGGGGAGGACTAATGAAAAACTGTTTTTT.

The chain joins TRBV27 to TRBJ2-1; possibly TRBD2 for D (6 bases). Trimming cost V 2 bases and J 12 bases, with 11 bases left between them. The CDR3 has 12 residues. The germline V gene encodes CDR1 MNHEY and CDR2 SMNVEV (reference sequence). CDR3 region: CASSLEAGRQFF. CDR3 sequence (DNA): TGTGCCAGCAGTTTAGAGGCGGGGAGGCAGTTCTTC.